This T cell receptor beta chain was identified in a study of blood T cell repertoires in COVID-19. Study details: Donors in the United States, Italy and Spain gave samples during acute or convalescent COVID-19. The cDNA or gDNA used as material had been derived from T cells, B-cell-depleted T cells, or PBMCs.

The assay was immunoSEQ multiplex PCR, and TCRdb's table has in-frame clones only and misses some. Altogether roughly 150,000 clones are present, approximately 88% being singletons, with the ten largest covering approximately 5.3%. As regards this clone: Other DNA sequences within the sample encode an identical CDR3.

This CDR3 has 14 residues. The trim removed 2 bases at V and 4 bases at J, leaving 4 bases unmatched. Germline loops: CDR1 MDHEN, CDR2 SYDVKM. This sequence was found in a man in his sixties or seventies who had been exposed to COVID-19. Sequenced sample: PBMCs or T cells enriched from blood (not recorded which). The chain links TRBV28 to TRBJ1-1, with 7 bases that match TRBD1. The CDR3 protein is CASSLSQGGTEAFF. In DNA form, the CDR3 reads TGTGCCAGCAGTTTAAGTCAGGGGGGCACTGAAGCTTTCTTT.